This TCR beta chain appears in the sequencing data of a study of T cells after yellow fever vaccination. This clonotype has ten or more counts. Its antigen is as yet unknown. Findings of the study overall: Reappearing after the booster were most of the clones from primary vaccination (less than 97% CD4, approximately 88% CD8). Faster peaking, at day 5 versus 15, marked a secondary response that was weaker.

5'RACE template switching generated TCR cDNA, adding a universal primer site and UMIs. TCRdb analysed the 5' RACE reads with MiXCR anew, one entry per CDR3 protein. The data show a few hundred thousand distinct CDR3 sequences, roughly 4% seen once. The sequencing here drew on PBMCs, taken 5 days after the yellow fever booster vaccination. This sequence originates from a man younger than 30 who received the YFV17D yellow fever vaccine.

The CDR3 spells CASSPDRDKTQYF. The DNA for the CDR3 is TGCGCCAGCAGCCCGGACAGGGACAAGACCCAGTACTTC. This rearrangement joins TRBV4-1 to TRBJ2-5, with 8 bases that match TRBD1. From germline, CDR1 is MGHRA and CDR2 YSYEKL. The CDR3 contains 13 residues. V lost 4 bases, J lost 6 bases, and 4 bases stayed unmatched.